The sample holds a few counts of the clone carrying this T cell receptor (beta chain). The antigen is unknown. Using its own MiXCR run on the reads, TCRdb lists one record per CDR3 protein. The sample yields tens of thousands of distinct CDR3 sequences, approximately 22% seen once. CDR1 is LNHNV and CDR2 is YYDKDF in the germline V gene (reference sequence). Germline trimming cut 0 bases from V and 0 bases from J; bases unmatched to any gene: 4. The CDR3 totals 17 residues. The sample comes from a study of T cell repertoires in cytomegalovirus infection. Findings and caveats of the study: CMV-specific TCR beta clonotypes restricted by HLA-C dominated the ex vivo response.

The sample taken for sequencing was PBMCs, sequenced either directly or after in vitro stimulation (not recorded which). V is TRBV15 and J is TRBJ2-2, with TRBD2 matching 7 bases. The source of this sequence is a human donor in good health (CMV status not recorded). Some clones in this sample may be carry-over from other donors' samples. CDR3: CATSRDPLASNTGELFF. CDR3 coding DNA: TGTGCCACCAGCAGAGATCCACTAGCGTCGAACACCGGGGAGCTGTTTTTT.